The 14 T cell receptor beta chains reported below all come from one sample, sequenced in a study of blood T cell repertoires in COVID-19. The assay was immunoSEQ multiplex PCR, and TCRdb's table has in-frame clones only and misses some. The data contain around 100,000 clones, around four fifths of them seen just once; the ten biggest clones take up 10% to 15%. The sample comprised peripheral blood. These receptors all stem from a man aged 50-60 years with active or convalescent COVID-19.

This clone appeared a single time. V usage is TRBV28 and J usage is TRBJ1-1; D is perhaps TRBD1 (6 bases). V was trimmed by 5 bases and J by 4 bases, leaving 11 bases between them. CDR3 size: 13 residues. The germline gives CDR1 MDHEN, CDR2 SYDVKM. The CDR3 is CASSRTGITEAFF. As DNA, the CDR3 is TGTGCCAGCAGTCGAACAGGGATCACTGAAGCTTTCTTT.

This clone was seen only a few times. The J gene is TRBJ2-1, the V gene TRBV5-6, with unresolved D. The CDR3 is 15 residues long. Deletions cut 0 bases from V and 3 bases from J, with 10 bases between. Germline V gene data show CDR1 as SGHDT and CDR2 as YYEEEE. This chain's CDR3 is CASSLGSLIYNEQFF. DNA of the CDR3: TGTGCCAGCAGCTTGGGGTCTCTAATCTACAATGAGCAGTTCTTC.

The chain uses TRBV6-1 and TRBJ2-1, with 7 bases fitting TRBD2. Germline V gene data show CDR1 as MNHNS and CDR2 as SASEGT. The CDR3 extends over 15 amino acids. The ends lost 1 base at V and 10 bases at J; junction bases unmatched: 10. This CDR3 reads CASSEGGGRAREQFF. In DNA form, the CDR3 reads TGTGCCAGCAGTGAAGGGGGGGGGAGGGCCCGAGAGCAGTTCTTC.

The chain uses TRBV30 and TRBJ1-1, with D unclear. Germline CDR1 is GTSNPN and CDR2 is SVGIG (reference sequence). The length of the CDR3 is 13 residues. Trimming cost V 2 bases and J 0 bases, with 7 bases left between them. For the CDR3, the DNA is TGTGCCTGGAGTCTAGAGTTGAACACTGAAGCTTTCTTT. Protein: CAWSLELNTEAFF.

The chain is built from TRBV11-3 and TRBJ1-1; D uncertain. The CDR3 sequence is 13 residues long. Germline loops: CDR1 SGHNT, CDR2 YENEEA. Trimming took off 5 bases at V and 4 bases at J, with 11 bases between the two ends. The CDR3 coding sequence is TGTGCCAGCAGCCGGGGTTTAGTCACTGAAGCTTTCTTT. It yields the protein CASSRGLVTEAFF.

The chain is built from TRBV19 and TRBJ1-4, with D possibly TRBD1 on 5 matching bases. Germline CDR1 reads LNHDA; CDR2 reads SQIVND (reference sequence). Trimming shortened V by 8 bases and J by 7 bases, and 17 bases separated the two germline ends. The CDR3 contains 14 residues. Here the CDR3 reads CASYQTGGSEKLFF. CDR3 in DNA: TGTGCCAGTTACCAAACGGGGGGGAGTGAAAAACTGTTTTTT.

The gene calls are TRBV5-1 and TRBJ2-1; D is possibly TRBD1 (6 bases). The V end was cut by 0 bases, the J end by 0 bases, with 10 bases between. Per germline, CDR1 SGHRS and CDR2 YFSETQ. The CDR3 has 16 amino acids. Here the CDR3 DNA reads TGCGCCAGCAGCTTGGACAGGGCAAGCTCCTACAATGAGCAGTTCTTC. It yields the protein CASSLDRASSYNEQFF.

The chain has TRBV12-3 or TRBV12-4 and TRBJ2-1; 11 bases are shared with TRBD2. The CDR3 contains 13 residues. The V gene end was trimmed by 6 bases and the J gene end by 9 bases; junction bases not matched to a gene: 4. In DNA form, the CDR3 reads TGTGCCAGCAGCAACCTAGCGGGAGGTGAGCAGTTCTTC. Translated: CASSNLAGGEQFF.

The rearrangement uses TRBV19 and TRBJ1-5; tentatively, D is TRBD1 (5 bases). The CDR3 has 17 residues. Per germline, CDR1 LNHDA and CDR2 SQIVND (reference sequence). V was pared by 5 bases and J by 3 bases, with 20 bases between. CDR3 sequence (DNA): TGTGCCAGTAGTCTTCCACCGGGGGGTATGTACAATCAGCCCCAGCATTTT. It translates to CASSLPPGGMYNQPQHF.

This CDR3 is CASSPQGPTNYGYTF. The CDR3, as DNA: TGTGCCAGCAGTCCACAGGGGCCTACTAACTATGGCTACACCTTC. The rearrangement uses TRBV2 and TRBJ1-2, with 7 bases fitting TRBD1. The CDR3 sequence is 15 residues long. Germline V gene data show CDR1 as SNHLY and CDR2 as FYNNEI. V was clipped by 5 bases and J by 0 bases; unmatched bases: 6.

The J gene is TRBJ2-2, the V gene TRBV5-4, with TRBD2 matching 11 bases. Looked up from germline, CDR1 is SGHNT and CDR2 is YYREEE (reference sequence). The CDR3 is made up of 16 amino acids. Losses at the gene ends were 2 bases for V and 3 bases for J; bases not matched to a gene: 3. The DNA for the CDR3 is TGTGCCAGCAGCTTCGAACTAGCGGGAGACACCGGGGAGCTGTTTTTT. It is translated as CASSFELAGDTGELFF.

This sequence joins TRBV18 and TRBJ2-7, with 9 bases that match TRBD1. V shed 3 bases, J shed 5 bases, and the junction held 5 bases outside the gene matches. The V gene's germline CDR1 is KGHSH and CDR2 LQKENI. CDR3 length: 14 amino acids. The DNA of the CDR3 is TGTGCCAGCTCACCCGGGACAGGGATCGACGAGCAGTACTTC. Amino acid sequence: CASSPGTGIDEQYF.

CDR3 loop: CASRFPLGSSTDTQYF. The CDR3 DNA reads TGTGCCAGCAGATTTCCCTTGGGGAGCAGCACAGATACGCAGTATTTT. V usage is TRBV7-3 and J usage is TRBJ2-3; maybe TRBD2 (5 bases). Deletions cut 6 bases from V and 0 bases from J, with 16 bases between. There are 16 residues in the CDR3. Germline CDR1 reads SGHTA; CDR2 reads FQGTGA.

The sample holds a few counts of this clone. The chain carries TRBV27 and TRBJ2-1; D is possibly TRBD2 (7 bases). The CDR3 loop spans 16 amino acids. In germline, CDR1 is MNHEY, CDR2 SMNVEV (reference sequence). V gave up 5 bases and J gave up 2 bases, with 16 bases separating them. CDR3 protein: CASSPRGAGTYNEQFF. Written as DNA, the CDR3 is TGTGCCAGCAGTCCCCGGGGGGCGGGAACCTACAATGAGCAGTTCTTC.